One sample yielded the 5 T cell receptor beta chains listed below, sequenced in a study of response to subunit inactivated influenza vaccine. TCRdb analysed the RT-PCR reads with MiXCR anew, one entry per CDR3 protein. The sample consists of about 580,000 distinct CDR3 sequences, roughly 15% of them appearing once. Material: PBMCs from blood, obtained 12 days after vaccination. Receptor source: a man aged 45 to 65 who received an inactivated influenza vaccine.

The V and J genes are TRBV15 and TRBJ1-2; 7 bases align to TRBD1. Germline trimming cut 0 bases from V and 8 bases from J; bases unmatched to any gene: 6. The germline gives CDR1 LNHNV, CDR2 YYDKDF (reference sequence). This CDR3 is 14 amino acids long. CDR3 in amino acids: CATSREGGGGGYTF. The CDR3 nucleotides read TGTGCCACCAGCAGAGAAGGGGGCGGGGGCGGCTACACCTTC.

This chain uses TRBV7-9 with TRBJ2-5; 8 bases fit TRBD2. Germline V gene lookup returns CDR1 SEHNR and CDR2 FQNEAQ (reference sequence). J gave up 1 base and V 5 bases, and 12 bases lay outside the gene matches. The CDR3 length is 17 residues. The CDR3 DNA follows: TGTGCCAGCAGCGATCCCTTGGGCGGGGGGCTCCAAGAGACCCAGTACTTC. This translates into CASSDPLGGGLQETQYF.

The chain links TRBV12-3 or TRBV12-4 to TRBJ1-2; D unresolved. The CDR3 is 12 residues long. With 4 bases removed from V and 4 bases from J, the gap between germline ends came to 7 bases. The CDR3 DNA follows: TGTGCCAGCAGTTGGGCAGCCTATGGCTACACCTTC. Amino acids: CASSWAAYGYTF.

This clonotype turned up a few times. The chain couples TRBV4-3 to TRBJ2-2, with no clear D. Germline V CDR1 and CDR2: LGHNA, YSLEER. V was trimmed by 2 bases and J by 2 bases, leaving 12 bases between them. The CDR3 sequence is 16 residues long. The CDR3 DNA is TGCGCCAGCAGCCAACATACGCCTCCTAACACCGGGGAGCTGTTTTTT. Encoded protein: CASSQHTPPNTGELFF.

The rearrangement uses TRBV28 and TRBJ2-1, with D possibly matching TRBD1 (7 bases). The CDR3 loop spans 15 amino acids. Germline V gene sequence: CDR1 MDHEN, CDR2 SYDVKM. Trimming cost V 5 bases and J 2 bases, with 13 bases left between them. This CDR3 is CASSPDREAYNEQFF. CDR3 coding DNA: TGTGCCAGCAGTCCAGACAGGGAGGCCTACAATGAGCAGTTCTTC.